This T cell receptor beta chain was captured in a study of cytomegalovirus exposure and HLA in healthy donors. Study-wide results and limits: CMV antigen specificity was confirmed in vitro for three CMV-associated chains.

Method: immunoSEQ multiplex PCR; TCRdb's copy keeps in-frame clones and lacks some. The sample lists approximately 65,000 clones; approximately 97% were seen once. As concerns this clone: Its specificity is unknown.

From germline, CDR1 is KGHSY and CDR2 FQNENV. The CDR3 extends over 15 amino acids. V lost 3 bases to trimming and J lost 8 bases; unmatched junction nucleotides: 4. The V and J genes are TRBV16 and TRBJ1-6; the match to TRBD1 covers 10 bases. This clonotype was sampled from a man aged 18 to 29 in good health and CMV-seronegative. The sequencing sample was made of PBMCs. Written as DNA, the CDR3 is TGTGCCAGCAGCCAGGGGACAGGGGTCGATTCACCCCTCCACTTT. Its protein is CASSQGTGVDSPLHF.